Detailed here is one T cell receptor (beta chain). Its target is not known. The record originates from a study of identifying expanded T cells in peripheral blood. Study-wide results and caveats: Clone count variance between approximately two-week samples rose with total template count.

Sequencing used immunoSEQ multiplex PCR; TCRdb keeps in-frame clones, though not all of them. The sample lists 120,000 or so clones; 75% to 90% were seen once. The clonotype originates from a person aged 18 to 70 in good health. Sequenced material: blood.

The CDR3 DNA reads as TGTGCCAGCAGTTACTCCAGCGGGAGCAATGAGCAGTTCTTC. Amino acids: CASSYSSGSNEQFF. The chain joins TRBV6-6 to TRBJ2-1, with 8 bases aligning to TRBD2. Unmatched junction bases numbered 1, after V lost 0 bases and J lost 6 bases. The CDR3 totals 14 residues. CDR1 is MNHNY and CDR2 is SVGAGI in the germline V gene (reference sequence).